A selection of T cell receptor beta chains follows, all from one sample in a study of blood T cell repertoires in COVID-19. Clones were sequenced by immunoSEQ multiplex PCR, and TCRdb holds only the in-frame ones, with some missing. The data contain roughly 100,000 clones, 70% to 90% of them seen just once; the ten biggest clones take up 3.1%. Input material: peripheral blood. The receptors here all came from a man aged 50 to 60 in a cohort sampled during active COVID-19. CDR3s include the opening cysteine and the closing phenylalanine or tryptophan. The D gene is left open where the match is weak. Only part of the rows carry a size: once, few, many, or a class if the clone is expanded.

clone_size,j_call,d_call,v_call,cdr3_nt,cdr3_aa
NA,TRBJ1-4,NA,TRBV5-6,TGTGCCAGCAGCCCAGGGGATGCACTTAATGAAAAACTGTTTTTT,CASSPGDALNEKLFF
NA,TRBJ2-5,TRBD2,TRBV5-4,TGTGCCAGCAGCTTGACGCAACTAGCGGGGAAGGGGACCCAGTACTTC,CASSLTQLAGKGTQYF
once,TRBJ1-5,NA,TRBV11-2,TGTGCCAGCAGCTTATCAAAAAATCAGCCCCAGCATTTT,CASSLSKNQPQHF
NA,TRBJ1-2,NA,TRBV28,TGTGCCAGCAGATCCCAATTTGGCTACACCTTC,CASRSQFGYTF
NA,TRBJ2-1,TRBD2,TRBV4-3,TGCGCCAGCAGCCAAGACCGGGGGGGAAACTACAATGAGCAGTTCTTC,CASSQDRGGNYNEQFF
NA,TRBJ2-7,TRBD2,TRBV6-5,TGTGCCAGCAGTTACTCGTCCGGGGGGGCGACCTACGAGCAGTACTTC,CASSYSSGGATYEQYF
NA,TRBJ2-7,NA,TRBV5-1,TGCGCCAGCAGCTTGGGACGCGGCAGCCTCTCCTACGAGCAGTACTTC,CASSLGRGSLSYEQYF
NA,TRBJ1-4,TRBD1,TRBV11-3,TGTGCCAGCAGAAAGGGACAGCATGAAAAACTGTTTTTT,CASRKGQHEKLFF
once,TRBJ2-3,TRBD2,TRBV9,TGTGCCAGCAGCGAAACGGGAGCGGGGGGGCCGACAGATACGCAGTATTTT,CASSETGAGGPTDTQYF
NA,TRBJ2-5,TRBD1,TRBV19,TGTGCCAGTAACCGACAGGGCCTCCAAGAGACCCAGTACTTC,CASNRQGLQETQYF
NA,TRBJ1-2,NA,TRBV6-6,TGTGCCAGCAGTTTTGACACTAACTATGGCTACACCTTC,CASSFDTNYGYTF
NA,TRBJ2-5,NA,TRBV18,TGTGCCAGCTCAGAGTCGGAGGGGACCCAGTACTTC,CASSESEGTQYF
NA,TRBJ1-1,TRBD1,TRBV5-1,TGCGCCAGCAGCTACGGACAGGGACGGAACTCTGAAGCTTTCTTT,CASSYGQGRNSEAFF
NA,TRBJ2-4,NA,TRBV29-1,TGCAGCGCTCGGGGTTCTGGGGGCAACATTCAGTACTTC,CSARGSGGNIQYF
NA,TRBJ1-6,TRBD1,TRBV27,TGTGCCAGCAGTATCACAGGGGGAACTTATTCACCCCTCCACTTT,CASSITGGTYSPLHF
NA,TRBJ2-1,TRBD2,TRBV6-5,TGTGCCAGCAGGTCGGGCGGGGGGGCGAATGAGCAGTTCTTC,CASRSGGGANEQFF
NA,TRBJ1-2,NA,TRBV7-9,TGTGCCAGCAGCTTAGAGGGGGTGAGGGCTACCAATCGCTCCTATGGCTACACCTTC,CASSLEGVRATNRSYGYTF
NA,TRBJ2-2,NA,TRBV6-2/TRBV6-3,TGTGCCAGCAGTTACTCCTGGAACACCGGGGAGCTGTTTTTT,CASSYSWNTGELFF
once,TRBJ1-4,NA,TRBV18,TGTGCCAGCTCGAAGAGACAGATTCGTAATGAAAAACTGTTTTTT,CASSKRQIRNEKLFF
NA,TRBJ2-1,NA,TRBV7-2,TGTGCCAGCAGCTTAGGTCTTCTCGTCCAGCAGTTCTTC,CASSLGLLVQQFF
NA,TRBJ1-5,NA,TRBV19,TGTGCCAGTAACCGTAAACCGGGGGACAATCAGCCCCAGCATTTT,CASNRKPGDNQPQHF
NA,TRBJ2-6,NA,TRBV3-1/TRBV3-2,TGTGCCAGCAGCCAGGGGGCGCCCGGGGCCAACGTCCTGACTTTC,CASSQGAPGANVLTF
few,TRBJ1-5,TRBD1,TRBV12-3/TRBV12-4,TGTGCCAGCAGTGGACAGGGACGACAGCCCCAGCATTTT,CASSGQGRQPQHF
NA,TRBJ1-5,TRBD1,TRBV19,TGTGCCAGTAGCAGGGGGCAACAGCCCCAGCATTTT,CASSRGQQPQHF
NA,TRBJ1-5,NA,TRBV18,TGTGCCAGCTCAGGAGCACAGGGTTATCAGCCCCAGCATTTT,CASSGAQGYQPQHF
NA,TRBJ1-2,NA,TRBV29-1,TGCAGCGTTGACGATGGACACGCTAACTATGGCTACACCTTC,CSVDDGHANYGYTF